A selection of T cell receptor beta chains follows, all from one sample in a study of blood T cells in healthy people across ages. One entry per CDR3 protein, called by TCRdb with MiXCR from the 5' RACE reads. The profile shows around 1.5 million distinct CDR3 sequences, 42% of them singletons. The material sequenced was blood. These receptors originate from a woman under 30 in good health. Each CDR3 is given with its conserved first and last residue. A D gene is named only where the DNA matches it firmly. Expanded clones are given a class, and other clones once, few, many or no size at all.

CDR3 length: 17; J gene: TRBJ2-1; clone size: .; D gene: TRBD2; V gene: TRBV6-2/TRBV6-3; CDR3 DNA: TGTGCCAGCAGCTCCCCCCGGACTAGCGGGAGCTACAATGAGCAGTTCTTC; CDR3 protein: CASSSPRTSGSYNEQFF
CDR3 length: 15; J gene: TRBJ2-4; clone size: .; D gene: .; V gene: TRBV4-1; CDR3 DNA: TGCGCCAGCACCCAACCCTCCTCCCCCAGAAACATTCAGTACTTC; CDR3 protein: CASTQPSSPRNIQYF
CDR3 length: 16; J gene: TRBJ1-4; clone size: .; D gene: .; V gene: TRBV4-1; CDR3 DNA: TGCGCCAGCAGCCAAGTGGTCGCCGGGTTGGACGAAAAACTGTTTTTT; CDR3 protein: CASSQVVAGLDEKLFF
CDR3 length: 18; J gene: TRBJ2-1; clone size: .; D gene: .; V gene: TRBV20-1; CDR3 DNA: TGCAGTGCTAGAGATATACGGGCACCCCTATCTGCTTACAATGAGCAGTTCTTC; CDR3 protein: CSARDIRAPLSAYNEQFF
CDR3 length: 12; J gene: TRBJ1-5; clone size: .; D gene: .; V gene: TRBV30; CDR3 DNA: TGTGCCTGGGGACATCTTAATCAGCCCCAGCATTTT; CDR3 protein: CAWGHLNQPQHF
CDR3 length: 14; J gene: TRBJ1-5; clone size: .; D gene: .; V gene: TRBV5-6; CDR3 DNA: TGTGCCAGCAGCTTGGTAGGGCAAGGGGTACCCCAGCATTTT; CDR3 protein: CASSLVGQGVPQHF
CDR3 length: 14; J gene: TRBJ2-5; clone size: few; D gene: .; V gene: TRBV6-1; CDR3 DNA: TGTGCCAGCAGATGGGGGAGCATGTCAGAGACCCAGTACTTC; CDR3 protein: CASRWGSMSETQYF
CDR3 length: 14; J gene: TRBJ2-3; clone size: .; D gene: TRBD2; V gene: TRBV5-1; CDR3 DNA: TGCGCCAGCGGTCCAGCGGGGAACACAGATGCGCAGTATTTT; CDR3 protein: CASGPAGNTDAQYF
CDR3 length: 14; J gene: TRBJ2-1; clone size: few; D gene: TRBD2; V gene: TRBV6-5; CDR3 DNA: TGTGCCAGCAGTGGACTAGCGGCCTACAATGAGCAGTTCTTC; CDR3 protein: CASSGLAAYNEQFF
CDR3 length: 15; J gene: TRBJ2-1; clone size: few; D gene: .; V gene: TRBV11-2; CDR3 DNA: TGTGCCAGCAGCCCTATCCGTCTTTACTCCGATGAGCAGTTCTTC; CDR3 protein: CASSPIRLYSDEQFF
CDR3 length: 14; J gene: TRBJ2-1; clone size: .; D gene: .; V gene: TRBV6-5; CDR3 DNA: TGTGCCAGCAGTTACCGGGGGACTCTCAATGAGCAGTTCTTC; CDR3 protein: CASSYRGTLNEQFF
CDR3 length: 11; J gene: TRBJ2-4; clone size: .; D gene: .; V gene: TRBV12-3/TRBV12-4; CDR3 DNA: TGTGCCGGCAGAATCGACGGAGAGCAGTACTTC; CDR3 protein: CAGRIDGEQYF
CDR3 length: 15; J gene: TRBJ1-2; clone size: few; D gene: .; V gene: TRBV24-1; CDR3 DNA: TGTGCCACCAGTGATCAACGGACAGAGAACTATGGCTACACCTTC; CDR3 protein: CATSDQRTENYGYTF
CDR3 length: 14; J gene: TRBJ2-7; clone size: .; D gene: .; V gene: TRBV4-1; CDR3 DNA: TGCGCCAGCAGCCAAGTCAGGGAAAGTTCCGAGCAGTACTTC; CDR3 protein: CASSQVRESSEQYF
CDR3 length: 9; J gene: TRBJ1-1; clone size: few; D gene: .; V gene: TRBV29-1; CDR3 DNA: TGCAGCGTTACCACTGAAGCTTTCTTT; CDR3 protein: CSVTTEAFF
CDR3 length: 13; J gene: TRBJ2-7; clone size: few; D gene: TRBD2; V gene: TRBV27; CDR3 DNA: TGTGCCACCACTACTAGCGGGGGATACGAGCAGTACTTC; CDR3 protein: CATTTSGGYEQYF
CDR3 length: 15; J gene: TRBJ2-5; clone size: .; D gene: .; V gene: TRBV29-1; CDR3 DNA: TGCAGCGTTGAAGATCAGGGCGGCTACGGGGAGACCCAGTACTTC; CDR3 protein: CSVEDQGGYGETQYF
CDR3 length: 15; J gene: TRBJ2-5; clone size: .; D gene: .; V gene: TRBV7-9; CDR3 DNA: TGTGCCACGGGGGTCCAGGGGCTGGGGGGAAATGAGCAGTACTTC; CDR3 protein: CATGVQGLGGNEQYF
CDR3 length: 15; J gene: TRBJ1-1; clone size: few; D gene: TRBD1; V gene: TRBV6-5; CDR3 DNA: TGTGCCAGCAGTTACGGGACAGCACAGAACACTGAAGCTTTCTTT; CDR3 protein: CASSYGTAQNTEAFF
CDR3 length: 16; J gene: TRBJ1-6; clone size: few; D gene: .; V gene: TRBV5-1; CDR3 DNA: TGCGCCAGCAGCTCCCCGTCGGGACTTTCAAATTCACCCCTCCACTTT; CDR3 protein: CASSSPSGLSNSPLHF
CDR3 length: 15; J gene: TRBJ2-1; clone size: few; D gene: TRBD2; V gene: TRBV27; CDR3 DNA: TGTGCCAGCAGTATTAGCGGGAGGGCCTACAATGAGCAGTTCTTC; CDR3 protein: CASSISGRAYNEQFF
CDR3 length: 16; J gene: TRBJ2-5; clone size: few; D gene: .; V gene: TRBV15; CDR3 DNA: TGTGCCACCAGCAGGGAGGTGGATCGTTTCGGAGAGACCCAGTACTTC; CDR3 protein: CATSREVDRFGETQYF
CDR3 length: 15; J gene: TRBJ2-7; clone size: few; D gene: .; V gene: TRBV19; CDR3 DNA: TGTGCCAGTAGTCCCGCGGGGGCCTTACGCTACGAGCAGTACTTC; CDR3 protein: CASSPAGALRYEQYF
CDR3 length: 14; J gene: TRBJ2-7; clone size: .; D gene: .; V gene: TRBV3-1; CDR3 DNA: TGTGCCAGCAGCCCCGTGCCTAGCTCCTACGAGCAGTACTTC; CDR3 protein: CASSPVPSSYEQYF
CDR3 length: 15; J gene: TRBJ2-3; clone size: .; D gene: TRBD1; V gene: TRBV18; CDR3 DNA: TGTGCCAGCTCACCTGGACAGGAAATCACAGATACGCAGTATTTT; CDR3 protein: CASSPGQEITDTQYF
CDR3 length: 23; J gene: TRBJ2-1; clone size: .; D gene: TRBD2; V gene: TRBV11-2; CDR3 DNA: TGTGCCAGCAGCTTAGGGGGACTAGCGGGACCCTGGCCGCGCGGGGGTGGGTACAATGAGCAGTTCTTC; CDR3 protein: CASSLGGLAGPWPRGGGYNEQFF
CDR3 length: 14; J gene: TRBJ2-3; clone size: .; D gene: .; V gene: TRBV4-1; CDR3 DNA: TGCGCCAGCAGCCAAGGGGAGCGCACAGATACGCAGTATTTT; CDR3 protein: CASSQGERTDTQYF
CDR3 length: 15; J gene: TRBJ1-5; clone size: few; D gene: .; V gene: TRBV4-1; CDR3 DNA: TGCGCCAGCAGCCAAGAGGGAGGGCCGGGCCAGCCCCAGCATTTT; CDR3 protein: CASSQEGGPGQPQHF
CDR3 length: 12; J gene: TRBJ2-5; clone size: .; D gene: TRBD2; V gene: TRBV20-1; CDR3 DNA: TGCAGTGCTTCGACTAGCGGGAAGACCCAGTACTTC; CDR3 protein: CSASTSGKTQYF
CDR3 length: 16; J gene: TRBJ2-3; clone size: .; D gene: TRBD2; V gene: TRBV7-2; CDR3 DNA: TGTGCCAGCAGCCCGGGACCGGGACTAGCTAGAGATACGCAGTATTTT; CDR3 protein: CASSPGPGLARDTQYF
CDR3 length: 15; J gene: TRBJ2-1; clone size: .; D gene: TRBD2; V gene: TRBV18; CDR3 DNA: TGTGCCAGCTCACCAATGTCTAGCGGTTACAATGAGCAGTTCTTC; CDR3 protein: CASSPMSSGYNEQFF
CDR3 length: 15; J gene: TRBJ2-5; clone size: .; D gene: TRBD2; V gene: TRBV28; CDR3 DNA: TGTGCCAGTTTCACCCTAGCGGGAGTTCAGGGAACCCAGTACTTC; CDR3 protein: CASFTLAGVQGTQYF
CDR3 length: 16; J gene: TRBJ2-2; clone size: .; D gene: TRBD2; V gene: TRBV20-1; CDR3 DNA: TGCAGTGCTAGAGATCGCCTAGCGGTGAAAACCGGGGAGCTGTTTTTT; CDR3 protein: CSARDRLAVKTGELFF
CDR3 length: 13; J gene: TRBJ1-5; clone size: .; D gene: .; V gene: TRBV2; CDR3 DNA: TGTGCCAGCGGTGCCTCCCCCCGGGGATTCCGGCATTTT; CDR3 protein: CASGASPRGFRHF
CDR3 length: 16; J gene: TRBJ2-3; clone size: .; D gene: .; V gene: TRBV11-2; CDR3 DNA: TGTGCCAGCAGCTTCACCGGGACAATTATCACAGATACGCAGTATTTT; CDR3 protein: CASSFTGTIITDTQYF
CDR3 length: 14; J gene: TRBJ2-2; clone size: .; D gene: .; V gene: TRBV5-1; CDR3 DNA: TGCGCCAGCACGGCGCGGTCGAACACCGGGGAGCTGTTTTTT; CDR3 protein: CASTARSNTGELFF
CDR3 length: 16; J gene: TRBJ1-6; clone size: .; D gene: .; V gene: TRBV20-1; CDR3 DNA: TGCAGTGCCAGCGAGGCGCTTAGCTCCTATAATTCACCCCTCCACTTT; CDR3 protein: CSASEALSSYNSPLHF
CDR3 length: 13; J gene: TRBJ2-2; clone size: few; D gene: TRBD2; V gene: TRBV2; CDR3 DNA: TGTGCCAGCGTTGGCGGGGGACCCGGGGAGCTGTTTTTT; CDR3 protein: CASVGGGPGELFF
CDR3 length: 14; J gene: TRBJ1-2; clone size: .; D gene: .; V gene: TRBV5-1; CDR3 DNA: TGCGCCAGCAGCTCCAATGACAGAATCTATGGCTACACCTTC; CDR3 protein: CASSSNDRIYGYTF
CDR3 length: 15; J gene: TRBJ2-5; clone size: .; D gene: TRBD1; V gene: TRBV18; CDR3 DNA: TGTGCCAGCTCACCATCTGGGACAGAGCAAGAGACCCAGTACTTC; CDR3 protein: CASSPSGTEQETQYF
CDR3 length: 17; J gene: TRBJ2-7; clone size: .; D gene: .; V gene: TRBV11-3; CDR3 DNA: TGTGCCAGCAGCCTACTGACCGGAGACGGAGCCCAATACGAGCAGTACTTC; CDR3 protein: CASSLLTGDGAQYEQYF
CDR3 length: 13; J gene: TRBJ2-3; clone size: few; D gene: .; V gene: TRBV7-2; CDR3 DNA: TGTGCCAGCAGCCAAGTGGGTGGGGGTACGCAGTATTTT; CDR3 protein: CASSQVGGGTQYF
CDR3 length: 14; J gene: TRBJ2-7; clone size: few; D gene: TRBD1; V gene: TRBV28; CDR3 DNA: TGTGCCAGCAGACAAACGGGACAGATCTACGAGCAGTACTTC; CDR3 protein: CASRQTGQIYEQYF
CDR3 length: 11; J gene: TRBJ1-3; clone size: few; D gene: .; V gene: TRBV29-1; CDR3 DNA: TGCAGCGTTGATACTGGAAACACCATATATTTT; CDR3 protein: CSVDTGNTIYF
CDR3 length: 15; J gene: TRBJ2-1; clone size: few; D gene: TRBD2; V gene: TRBV5-1; CDR3 DNA: TGCGCCAGCAGCTTTAACAGCGGGGGGGCGCGCGAGCAGTTCTTC; CDR3 protein: CASSFNSGGAREQFF
CDR3 length: 15; J gene: TRBJ2-5; clone size: .; D gene: .; V gene: TRBV6-5; CDR3 DNA: TGTGCCAGCAGTTACGCGGGCTCAACCCAAGGGGAGCAGTACTTC; CDR3 protein: CASSYAGSTQGEQYF
CDR3 length: 14; J gene: TRBJ2-7; clone size: .; D gene: .; V gene: TRBV2; CDR3 DNA: TGTGCCAGCAGTGAAGGAGCAGGAACTTACGAGCAGTACTTC; CDR3 protein: CASSEGAGTYEQYF
CDR3 length: 15; J gene: TRBJ2-1; clone size: once; D gene: TRBD2; V gene: TRBV12-3/TRBV12-4; CDR3 DNA: TGTGCCACCTGTCCCGACGCGGGGGTTCCGAATGAGCAGTTCTTC; CDR3 protein: CATCPDAGVPNEQFF